This T cell receptor beta chain came from a study of beta chain features in type 1 diabetes. Study background: No age, gender or cell yield differences were seen between patients and healthy donors.

The sample holds a few counts of this clone. Its antigen is not identified. The sequenced template was cDNA made from the entire isolated RNA. The assay was immunoSEQ multiplex PCR, and TCRdb's table has in-frame clones only and misses some. The repertoire includes more than 110,000 clones, about 7% of them detected once, and 1.3% to 1.5% sits in the top ten. The authors obtained over 95% purity in all sorted populations. CDR3 length: 10 residues. The V gene lost 1 base and the J gene lost 7 bases, with 4 bases spanning the gap. Germline assignment: CDR1 SQVTM and CDR2 ANQGSEA. Regarding the study as a whole: Type 1 diabetes patients showed fewer insertions and more deletions at VDJ junctions.

Sequenced: central memory CD4+ T cells from blood. This chain uses TRBV29-1 with TRBJ1-1; the D is unclear. This receptor was identified in a woman between 25 and 40 years old in good health. The CDR3 here is CSVEASEAFF. CDR3 DNA sequence: TGCAGCGTTGAAGCCAGTGAAGCTTTCTTT.